These 21 T cell receptor beta chains were all obtained from the same sample, sequenced in a study of shared clonotypes between healthy human individuals. Clones were sequenced by immunoSEQ multiplex PCR, and TCRdb holds only the in-frame ones, with some missing. Among about 520,000 clones listed, approximately 82% were seen once. The material sequenced was PBMCs. The source of these receptors is a woman in her 40s in good health. Some clones in this sample may be carry-over from other donors' samples.

The rearrangement uses TRBV5-4 and TRBJ2-1; 11 nucleotides agree with TRBD2. The germline CDR1 and CDR2 sequences are SGHNT and YYREEE (reference sequence). V shed 6 bases and J 1 base; nucleotides not matched to a gene: 9. This CDR3 is built from 17 residues. The CDR3 DNA follows: TGTGCCAGCAACCCCTGGGGACTAGCGGAGTCCTACAATGAGCAGTTCTTC. Protein sequence: CASNPWGLAESYNEQFF.

The J gene is TRBJ2-1, the V gene TRBV11-3, with D possibly being TRBD2 (5 bases). Looked up from germline, CDR1 is SGHNT and CDR2 is YENEEA. V lost 5 bases and J lost 2, with 13 bases in between. The CDR3 extends over 15 amino acids. CDR3 sequence: CASSQFSATYNEQFF. CDR3 DNA: TGTGCCAGCAGCCAGTTTAGCGCTACCTACAATGAGCAGTTCTTC.

The rearrangement links TRBV5-1 to TRBJ2-3, with D perhaps given as TRBD1 or TRBD2 (6 bases each). The V end was cut by 4 bases, the J end by 0 bases, with 15 bases between. The germline V gene encodes CDR1 SGHRS and CDR2 YFSETQ. This CDR3 has 16 residues. CDR3 protein: CASSKDGGPSTDTQYF. In DNA, the CDR3 is TGCGCCAGCAGCAAGGACGGGGGCCCTAGCACAGATACGCAGTATTTT.

The rearrangement uses TRBV4-2 and TRBJ2-2, with 7 bases fitting TRBD1. In germline, CDR1 is LGHNA, CDR2 YNFKEQ. The CDR3 extends over 15 amino acids. The ends lost 2 bases at V and 4 bases at J; junction bases unmatched: 4. In DNA form, the CDR3 reads TGTGCCAGCAGCCAAAACAGGGGTGGCACCGGGGAGCTGTTTTTT. Translation gives CASSQNRGGTGELFF.

This clone came up once. A much larger clone differs by one base, so this may be a read error. The genes are TRBV18 and TRBJ2-5; 7 bases map to TRBD2. Per the germline V gene, CDR1 is KGHSH and CDR2 is LQKENI. There are 16 residues in the CDR3. V was clipped by 3 bases and J by 5 bases; unmatched bases: 12. DNA for the CDR3: TGTGCCAGCTCACCGACTCCGGGGGGAGCCGGGGAGACCCAGTACTTC. It specifies CASSPTPGGAGETQYF. The complete variable domain, with remaining parts taken from reference TRBV18 and TRBJ2-5, reads NAGVMQNPRHLVRRRGQEARLRCSPMKGHSHVYWYRQLPEEGLKFMVYLQKENIIDESGMPKERFSAEFPKEGPSILRIQQVVRGDSAAYFCASSPTPGGAGETQYFGPGTRLLVL.

The V call is TRBV25-1, the J call TRBJ2-5; D is undetermined. V lost 6 bases, J lost 11 bases, and 16 bases lay in between. Germline lookup yields CDR1 MGHDK and CDR2 SYGVNS. The CDR3 is 12 amino acids. The CDR3: CASSNVGVLQYF. The CDR3 bases are TGTGCCAGCAGCAACGTTGGGGTTTTGCAGTACTTC.

This sequence joins TRBV9 and TRBJ2-7, with 8 bases that match TRBD1. The CDR3 loop spans 14 amino acids. Per germline, CDR1 SGDLS and CDR2 YYNGEE. V dropped 4 bases and J dropped 0; count of bases not matched to a gene: 3. CDR3 sequence (DNA): TGTGCCAGCAGCTCGGGACAGGCCTCCTACGAGCAGTACTTC. Amino acid sequence: CASSSGQASYEQYF.

The CDR3 DNA sequence: TGTGCCAGCTCACCTGACAGGTGGTACGAGCAGTACTTC. Its translation is CASSPDRWYEQYF. The rearrangement links TRBV18 to TRBJ2-7; TRBD1 is a possible D gene (6 bases). The CDR3 is made up of 13 amino acids. Germline CDR1 is KGHSH and CDR2 is LQKENI. V was cut by 3 bases and J by 4 bases, with 10 bases left in between.

The rearrangement joins TRBV6-4 to TRBJ2-3; D is tentatively TRBD1 or TRBD2 (5 bases each). Germline V CDR1 and CDR2: MRHNA, SNTAGT. The V end lost 2 bases, the J end lost 3 bases, and 9 bases lay between the germline ends. CDR3 length: 14 residues. CDR3 bases: TGTGCCAGCAGTGACGGGGGTATTACAGATACGCAGTATTTT. Its translation: CASSDGGITDTQYF.

The chain recombines TRBV7-2 with TRBJ2-7; D is ambiguous. Trimming cost V 2 bases and J 2 bases, with 7 bases left between them. CDR3 length: 13 amino acids. Germline V gene lookup returns CDR1 SGHTA and CDR2 FQGNSA. Here the CDR3 reads CASSLKGPYEQYF. The CDR3 coding sequence is TGTGCCAGCAGCTTAAAAGGGCCCTACGAGCAGTACTTC.

Regarding this clone: The sample has other DNA sequences that encode this CDR3 too. The chain recombines TRBV18 with TRBJ2-1; 9 bases agree with TRBD2. The CDR3 extends over 15 amino acids. With 0 bases clipped from V and 6 bases from J, the junction kept 3 bases outside the gene matches. Per germline, CDR1 KGHSH and CDR2 LQKENI. The chain's CDR3 is CASSPPGLAGNEQFF. CDR3 bases: TGTGCCAGCTCACCACCGGGACTAGCTGGCAATGAGCAGTTCTTC.

This clone was recorded once. This chain connects TRBV6-1 to TRBJ1-2; D may be TRBD1 (5 bases). There are 13 residues in the CDR3. V was trimmed by 6 bases and J by 4 bases, leaving 12 bases between them. The germline V gene has CDR1 MNHNS and CDR2 SASEGT. This CDR3 is CASSLDSLYGYTF. The DNA of the CDR3 is TGTGCCAGCAGCCTAGACAGCCTCTATGGCTACACCTTC.

The table lists this clone with a count of one. The chain carries TRBV27 and TRBJ2-7; TRBD1 aligns across 9 bases. The V segment lost 7 bases and the J segment 4 bases; nucleotides outside the gene matches: 8. The CDR3 totals 14 residues. Germline V gene lookup returns CDR1 MNHEY and CDR2 SMNVEV (reference sequence). The CDR3 here is CASKLQGAGYEQYF. In nucleotides, the CDR3 is TGTGCCAGCAAACTACAGGGGGCTGGGTACGAGCAGTACTTC.

This clone came up a few times. The chain has TRBV2 and TRBJ1-4; D uncertain. Between the trimmed V and J ends, which lost 6 bases and 7 bases, there was a span of 12 bases. The CDR3 has 13 residues. The germline V gene has CDR1 SNHLY and CDR2 FYNNEI. The CDR3 here is CASSSPQLEKLFF. The DNA for the CDR3 is TGTGCCAGCAGCAGCCCGCAGCTTGAAAAACTGTTTTTT.

The rearrangement uses TRBV15 and TRBJ2-2, with no clear D. V lost 3 bases and J lost 1, with 18 bases in between. The V gene's germline CDR1 is LNHNV and CDR2 YYDKDF (reference sequence). The CDR3 contains 18 residues. The CDR3 loop reads CATSSPLVGDVNTGELFF. In DNA, the CDR3 is TGTGCCACCAGCAGCCCGTTAGTTGGGGATGTGAACACCGGGGAGCTGTTTTTT.

The rearrangement links TRBV15 to TRBJ2-5; 7 bases map to TRBD2. Germline loops: CDR1 LNHNV, CDR2 YYDKDF (reference sequence). CDR3 length: 16 amino acids. Unmatched junction bases numbered 9, after V lost 0 bases and J lost 5 bases. DNA of the CDR3: TGTGCCACCAGCAGAGATCGGTCGGGAGGCCCCGAGACCCAGTACTTC. This encodes CATSRDRSGGPETQYF.

The chain employs TRBV11-1 and TRBJ2-7, with D maybe TRBD1 (6 bases). CDR1 and CDR2 from the germline V gene are SGHAT and FQDESV (reference sequence). The CDR3 consists of 16 residues. V lost 2 bases and J 2 bases, leaving 16 bases between the germline ends. CDR3 amino acids: CASSLHRRDTTYEQYF. CDR3 coding DNA: TGTGCCAGCAGCTTACACCGCCGGGACACCACCTACGAGCAGTACTTC.

V and J are TRBV4-2 and TRBJ2-1; 12 nucleotides match TRBD2. Unmatched junction bases numbered 9, after V lost 1 base and J lost 5 bases. The CDR3 consists of 18 residues. CDR1 and CDR2 from the germline V gene are LGHNA and YNFKEQ. CDR3 nucleotides: TGTGCCAGCAGCCAAGCGCTAGCGGGAGGGCGGGGGGACAATGAGCAGTTCTTC. Amino acid sequence: CASSQALAGGRGDNEQFF.

V is TRBV7-3 and J is TRBJ1-3, with D possibly being TRBD1 (5 bases). Looked up from germline, CDR1 is SGHTA and CDR2 is FQGTGA. The CDR3 has 17 amino acids. The V end was cut by 5 bases, the J end by 2 bases, with 19 bases between. CDR3 in DNA: TGTGCCAGCAGCCCCCTATTATTGGCAGGGCCTGGAAACACCATATATTTT. It is translated as CASSPLLLAGPGNTIYF.

This rearrangement joins TRBV28 to TRBJ2-1; the D gene is possibly TRBD1 (5 bases). The ends were cut back, 6 bases at V and 8 bases at J, with 20 bases in the middle. CDR3 size: 15 residues. CDR1 is MDHEN, CDR2 SYDVKM, per germline. The CDR3 DNA reads TGTGCCAGCAGCGCTCCTAGGCAGGGTTTCGATGAGCAGTTCTTC. Protein: CASSAPRQGFDEQFF.

This chain uses TRBV28 with TRBJ1-3, with 11 bases that match TRBD1. The V and J ends lost 5 bases and 0 bases, in that order; junction bases with no gene match: 6. This CDR3 has 17 amino acids. CDR1 is MDHEN, CDR2 SYDVKM, per germline. The CDR3 loop reads CASSLPGTGGSGNTIYF. Here the CDR3 DNA reads TGTGCCAGCAGTCTCCCCGGGACAGGGGGCTCTGGAAACACCATATATTTT.